Here is one T cell receptor (beta chain) with its context. Germline-derived CDR1 and CDR2 are SGHAT and FQNNGV. The CDR3 loop spans 14 amino acids. Trimming took off 7 bases at V and 9 bases at J, with 19 bases between the two ends. The entry originates in a study of blood T cell repertoires in COVID-19. Clones were read by immunoSEQ multiplex PCR, and TCRdb kept only the in-frame ones, dropping some. Found here are about 33,000 clones, 85% to 95% of them singletons; the top ten hold over 9.5%. This receptor was identified in a human donor in a cohort sampled during active COVID-19. This chain uses TRBV11-2 with TRBJ2-1; D perhaps matches TRBD2 (6 bases). The sample consisted of peripheral blood. Here the CDR3 DNA reads TGTGCCAGCAACGAGGTTAGCGGAACTGGTGAGCAGTTCTTC. It specifies CASNEVSGTGEQFF.